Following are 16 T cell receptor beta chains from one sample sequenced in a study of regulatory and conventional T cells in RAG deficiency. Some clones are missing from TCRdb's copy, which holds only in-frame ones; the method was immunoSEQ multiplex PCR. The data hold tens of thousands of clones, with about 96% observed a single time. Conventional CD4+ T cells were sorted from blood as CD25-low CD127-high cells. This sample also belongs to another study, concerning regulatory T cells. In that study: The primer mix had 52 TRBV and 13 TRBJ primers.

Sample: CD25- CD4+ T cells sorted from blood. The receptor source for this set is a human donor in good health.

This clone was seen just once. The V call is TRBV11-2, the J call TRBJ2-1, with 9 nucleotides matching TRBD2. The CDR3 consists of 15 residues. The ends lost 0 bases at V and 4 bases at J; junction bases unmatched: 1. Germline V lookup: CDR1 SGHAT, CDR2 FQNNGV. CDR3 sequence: CASSLELAGYNEQFF. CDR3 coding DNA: TGTGCCAGCAGCTTAGAGCTAGCGGGGTACAATGAGCAGTTCTTC.

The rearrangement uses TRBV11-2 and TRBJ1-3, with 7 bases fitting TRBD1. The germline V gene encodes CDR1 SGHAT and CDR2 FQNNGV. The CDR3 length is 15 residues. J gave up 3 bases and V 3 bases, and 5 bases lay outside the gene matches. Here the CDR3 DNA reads TGTGCCAGCAGCTTGATAGGGGGCTTTGGAAACACCATATATTTT. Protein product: CASSLIGGFGNTIYF.

CDR3 DNA sequence: TGTGCCAGCGAGACCTCGAACGGGGGGTATGGCTACACCTTC. It specifies CASETSNGGYGYTF. J is TRBJ1-2 and V is TRBV19; possible D gene TRBD1, 5 bases. The CDR3 extends over 14 amino acids. Trimming pared 9 bases from V and 5 bases from J, leaving 19 bases between. The germline V gene has CDR1 LNHDA and CDR2 SQIVND (reference sequence).

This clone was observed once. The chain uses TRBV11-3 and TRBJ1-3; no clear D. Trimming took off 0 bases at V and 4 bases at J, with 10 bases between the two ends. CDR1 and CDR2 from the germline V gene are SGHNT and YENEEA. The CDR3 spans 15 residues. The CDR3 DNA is TGTGCCAGCAGCTTAGATCGGGTTTCAGGAAACACCATATATTTT. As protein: CASSLDRVSGNTIYF.

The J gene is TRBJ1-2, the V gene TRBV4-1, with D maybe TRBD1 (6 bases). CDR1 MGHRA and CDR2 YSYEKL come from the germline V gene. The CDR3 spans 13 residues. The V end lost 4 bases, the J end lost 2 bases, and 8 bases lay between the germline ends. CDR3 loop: CASSRDKNYGYTF. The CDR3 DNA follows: TGCGCCAGCAGCCGGGACAAAAACTATGGCTACACCTTC.

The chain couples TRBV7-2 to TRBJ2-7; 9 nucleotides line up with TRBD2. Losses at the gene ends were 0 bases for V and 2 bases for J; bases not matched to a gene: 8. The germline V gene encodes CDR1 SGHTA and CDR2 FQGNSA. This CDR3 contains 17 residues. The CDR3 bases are TGTGCCAGCAGCTTAGCGCCGGCTAGCGGGATTCCCTACGAGCAGTACTTC. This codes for CASSLAPASGIPYEQYF.

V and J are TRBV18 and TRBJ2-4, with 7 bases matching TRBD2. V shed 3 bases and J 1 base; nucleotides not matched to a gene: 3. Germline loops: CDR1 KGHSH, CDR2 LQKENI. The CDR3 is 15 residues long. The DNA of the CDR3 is TGTGCCAGCTCACCCAGGGAGGGGGCCAAAAACATTCAGTACTTC. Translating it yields CASSPREGAKNIQYF.

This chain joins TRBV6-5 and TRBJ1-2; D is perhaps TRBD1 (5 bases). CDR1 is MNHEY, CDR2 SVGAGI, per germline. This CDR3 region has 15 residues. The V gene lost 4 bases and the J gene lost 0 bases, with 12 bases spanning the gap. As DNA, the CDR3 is TGTGCCAGCAGTTTCTCACAGGCCTCTAACTATGGCTACACCTTC. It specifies CASSFSQASNYGYTF.

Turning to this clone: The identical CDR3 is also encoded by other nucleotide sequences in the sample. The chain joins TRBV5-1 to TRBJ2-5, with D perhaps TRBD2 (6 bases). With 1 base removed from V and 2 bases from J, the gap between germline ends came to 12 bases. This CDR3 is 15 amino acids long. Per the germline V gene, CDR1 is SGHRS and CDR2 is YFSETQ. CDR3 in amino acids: CASSLQPGEQETQYF. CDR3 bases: TGCGCCAGCAGCTTGCAGCCGGGAGAACAAGAGACCCAGTACTTC.

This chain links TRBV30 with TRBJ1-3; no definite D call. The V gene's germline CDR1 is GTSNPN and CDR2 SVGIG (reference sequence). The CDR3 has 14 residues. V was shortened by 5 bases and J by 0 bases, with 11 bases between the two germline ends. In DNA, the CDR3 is TGTGCCTGGGCTTTGGGCGCCTCTGGAAACACCATATATTTT. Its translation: CAWALGASGNTIYF.

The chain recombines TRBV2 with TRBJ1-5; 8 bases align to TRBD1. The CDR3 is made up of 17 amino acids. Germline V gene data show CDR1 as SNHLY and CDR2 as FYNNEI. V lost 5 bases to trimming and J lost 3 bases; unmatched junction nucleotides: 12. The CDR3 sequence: CASSSPRRQGPNQPQHF. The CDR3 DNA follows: TGTGCCAGCAGTTCACCACGCCGACAGGGGCCCAATCAGCCCCAGCATTTT. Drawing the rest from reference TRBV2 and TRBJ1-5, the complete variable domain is EPEVTQTPSHQVTQMGQEVILRCVPISNHLYFYWYRQILGQKVEFLVSFYNNEISEKSEIFDDQFSVERPDGSNFTLKIRSTKLEDSAMYFCASSSPRRQGPNQPQHFGDGTRLSIL.

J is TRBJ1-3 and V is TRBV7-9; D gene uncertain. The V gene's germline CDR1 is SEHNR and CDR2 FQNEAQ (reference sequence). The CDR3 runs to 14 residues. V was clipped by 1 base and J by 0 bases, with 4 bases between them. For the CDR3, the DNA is TGTGCCAGCAGCTTAGAGCTCTCTGGAAACACCATATATTTT. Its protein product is CASSLELSGNTIYF.

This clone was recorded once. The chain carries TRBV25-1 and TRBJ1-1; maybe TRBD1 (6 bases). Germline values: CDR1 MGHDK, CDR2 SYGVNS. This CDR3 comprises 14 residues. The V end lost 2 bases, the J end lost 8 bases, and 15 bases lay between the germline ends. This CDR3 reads CASSETGSSPEAFF. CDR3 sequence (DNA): TGTGCCAGCAGTGAAACAGGGTCGAGTCCCGAAGCTTTCTTT.

The CDR3 sequence is CSVDPTGGSYEQYF. The CDR3 DNA follows: TGCAGCGTTGATCCGACAGGGGGCTCTTACGAGCAGTACTTC. V and J are TRBV29-1 and TRBJ2-5; 10 bases agree with TRBD1. The assigned J gene may be wrong: the sequence end matches TRBJ2-7 better. CDR1 is SQVTM, CDR2 ANQGSEA, per germline. CDR3 length: 14 residues.

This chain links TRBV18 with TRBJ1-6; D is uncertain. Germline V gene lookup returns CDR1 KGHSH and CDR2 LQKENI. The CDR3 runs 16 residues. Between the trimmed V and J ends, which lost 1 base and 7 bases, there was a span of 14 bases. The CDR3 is CASSPQRRRRNSPLHF. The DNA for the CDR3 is TGTGCCAGCTCACCACAGCGAAGAAGGCGGAATTCACCCCTCCACTTT.

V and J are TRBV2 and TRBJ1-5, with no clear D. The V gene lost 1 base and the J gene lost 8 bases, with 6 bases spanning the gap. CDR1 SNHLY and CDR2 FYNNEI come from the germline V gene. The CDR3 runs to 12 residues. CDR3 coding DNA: TGTGCCAGCAGTGAAGTTAGTGAGCCCCAGCATTTT. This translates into CASSEVSEPQHF.